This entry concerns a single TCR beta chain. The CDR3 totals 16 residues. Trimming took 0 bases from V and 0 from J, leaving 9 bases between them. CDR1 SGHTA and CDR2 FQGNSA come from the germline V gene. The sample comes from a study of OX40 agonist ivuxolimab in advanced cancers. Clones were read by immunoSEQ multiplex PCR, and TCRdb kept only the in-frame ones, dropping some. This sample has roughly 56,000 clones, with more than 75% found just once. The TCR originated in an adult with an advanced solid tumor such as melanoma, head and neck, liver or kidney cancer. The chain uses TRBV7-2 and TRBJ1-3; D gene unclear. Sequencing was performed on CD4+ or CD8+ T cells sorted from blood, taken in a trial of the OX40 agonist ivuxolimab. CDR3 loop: CASSLANYVSGNTIYF. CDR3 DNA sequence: TGTGCCAGCAGCTTAGCCAATTACGTCTCTGGAAACACCATATATTTT.